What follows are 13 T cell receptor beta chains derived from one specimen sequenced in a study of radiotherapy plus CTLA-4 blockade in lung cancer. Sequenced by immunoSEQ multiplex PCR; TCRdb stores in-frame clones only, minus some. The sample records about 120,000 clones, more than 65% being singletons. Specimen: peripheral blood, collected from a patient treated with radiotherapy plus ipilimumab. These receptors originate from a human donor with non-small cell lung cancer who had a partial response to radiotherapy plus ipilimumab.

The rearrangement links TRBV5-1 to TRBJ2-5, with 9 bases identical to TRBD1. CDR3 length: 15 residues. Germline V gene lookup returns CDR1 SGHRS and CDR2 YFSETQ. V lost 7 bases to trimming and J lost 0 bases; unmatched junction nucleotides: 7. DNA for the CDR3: TGCGCCAGCGGCGCCGGGACAGGGAACCAAGAGACCCAGTACTTC. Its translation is CASGAGTGNQETQYF. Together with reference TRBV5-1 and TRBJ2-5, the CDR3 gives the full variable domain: KAGVTQTPRYLIKTRGQQVTLSCSPISGHRSVSWYQQTPGQGLQFLFEYFSETQRNKGNFPGRFSGRQFSNSRSEMNVSTLELGDSALYLCASGAGTGNQETQYFGPGTRLLVL.

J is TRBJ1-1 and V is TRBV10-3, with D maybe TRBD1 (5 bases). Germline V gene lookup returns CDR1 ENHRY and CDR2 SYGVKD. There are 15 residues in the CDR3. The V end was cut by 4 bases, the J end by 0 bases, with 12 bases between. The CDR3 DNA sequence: TGTGCCATCAGTGCGGGCGGGGCATTGAACACTGAAGCTTTCTTT. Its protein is CAISAGGALNTEAFF.

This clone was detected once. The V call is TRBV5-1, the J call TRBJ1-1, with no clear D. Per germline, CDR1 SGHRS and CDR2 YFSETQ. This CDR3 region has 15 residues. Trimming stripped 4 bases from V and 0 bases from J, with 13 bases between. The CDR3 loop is CASSPASTMNTEAFF. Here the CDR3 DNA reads TGCGCCAGCAGCCCAGCTAGTACGATGAACACTGAAGCTTTCTTT.

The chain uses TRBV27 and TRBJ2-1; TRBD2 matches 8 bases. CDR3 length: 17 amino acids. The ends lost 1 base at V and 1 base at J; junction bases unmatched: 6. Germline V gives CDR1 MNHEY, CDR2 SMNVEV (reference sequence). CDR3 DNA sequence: TGTGCCAGCAGTTTATGGGGCGGGGGGTTTTCCTACAATGAGCAGTTCTTC. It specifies CASSLWGGGFSYNEQFF.

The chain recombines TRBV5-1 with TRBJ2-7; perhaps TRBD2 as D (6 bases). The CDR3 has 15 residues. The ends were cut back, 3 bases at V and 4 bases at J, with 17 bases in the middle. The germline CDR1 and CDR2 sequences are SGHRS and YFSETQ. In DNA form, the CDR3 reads TGCGCCAGCAGCTACTACCTTGGAGGGAGTTACGAGCAGTACTTC. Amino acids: CASSYYLGGSYEQYF.

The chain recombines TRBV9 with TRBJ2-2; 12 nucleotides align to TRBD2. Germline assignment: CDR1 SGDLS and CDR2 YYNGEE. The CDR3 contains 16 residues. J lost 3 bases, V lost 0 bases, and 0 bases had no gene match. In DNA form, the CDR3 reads TGTGCCAGCAGCGTAGGACTAGCGGGAGACACCGGGGAGCTGTTTTTT. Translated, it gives CASSVGLAGDTGELFF. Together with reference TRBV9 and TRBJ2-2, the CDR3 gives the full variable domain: DSGVTQTPKHLITATGQRVTLRCSPRSGDLSVYWYQQSLDQGLQFLIQYYNGEERAKGNILERFSAQQFPDLHSELNLSSLELGDSALYFCASSVGLAGDTGELFFGEGSRLTVL.

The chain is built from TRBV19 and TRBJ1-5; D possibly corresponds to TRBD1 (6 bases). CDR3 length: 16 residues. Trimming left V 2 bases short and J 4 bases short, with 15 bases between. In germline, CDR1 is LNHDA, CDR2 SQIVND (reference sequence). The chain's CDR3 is CASSIQGSRGNQPQHF. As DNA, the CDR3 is TGTGCCAGTAGTATACAGGGGTCCAGGGGTAATCAGCCCCAGCATTTT.

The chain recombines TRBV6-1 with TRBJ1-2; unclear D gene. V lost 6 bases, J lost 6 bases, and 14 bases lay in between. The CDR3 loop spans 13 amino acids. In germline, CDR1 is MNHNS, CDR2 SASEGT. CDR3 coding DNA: TGTGCCAGCAGAGATTCGGACTGGGATGGCTACACCTTC. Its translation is CASRDSDWDGYTF.

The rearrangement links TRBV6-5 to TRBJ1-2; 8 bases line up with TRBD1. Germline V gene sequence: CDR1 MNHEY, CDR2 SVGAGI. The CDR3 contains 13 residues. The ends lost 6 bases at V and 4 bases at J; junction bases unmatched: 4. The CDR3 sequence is CASRRQGSYGYTF. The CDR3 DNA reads TGTGCCAGCAGGAGACAGGGGAGCTATGGCTACACCTTC.

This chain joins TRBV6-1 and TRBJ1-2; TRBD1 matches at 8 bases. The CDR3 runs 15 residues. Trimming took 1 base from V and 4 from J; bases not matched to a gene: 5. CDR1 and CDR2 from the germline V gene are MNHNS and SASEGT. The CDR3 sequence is CASSEGTGFSYGYTF. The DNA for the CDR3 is TGTGCCAGCAGTGAAGGGACAGGGTTTAGCTATGGCTACACCTTC.

This CDR3 reads CATPGQLYGYTF. CDR3 DNA: TGTGCCACTCCGGGACAGCTCTATGGCTACACCTTC. The chain has TRBV28 and TRBJ1-2; the match to TRBD1 covers 7 bases. Germline V gene lookup returns CDR1 MDHEN and CDR2 SYDVKM. Unmatched junction bases numbered 6, after V lost 10 bases and J lost 4 bases. The CDR3 has 12 amino acids.

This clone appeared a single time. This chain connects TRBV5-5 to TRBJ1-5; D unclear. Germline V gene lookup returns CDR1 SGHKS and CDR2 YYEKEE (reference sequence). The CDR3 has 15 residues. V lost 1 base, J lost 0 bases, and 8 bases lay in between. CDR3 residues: CASSLLGGSNQPQHF. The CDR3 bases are TGTGCCAGCAGCTTGTTAGGCGGTAGCAATCAGCCCCAGCATTTT.

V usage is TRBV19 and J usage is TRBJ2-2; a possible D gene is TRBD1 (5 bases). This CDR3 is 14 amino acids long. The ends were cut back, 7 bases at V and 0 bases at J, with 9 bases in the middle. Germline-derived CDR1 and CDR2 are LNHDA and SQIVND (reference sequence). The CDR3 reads CASTAQANTGELFF. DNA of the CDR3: TGTGCCAGTACTGCACAGGCGAACACCGGGGAGCTGTTTTTT.